This TCR beta chain is drawn from a study of blood T cells in healthy people across ages. Findings and limits, study-wide: Relative to aged donors, long-lived donors carried more naive CD4+ cells and displayed higher diversity.

Around 10 milliliters was the volume of peripheral blood drawn from each donor. Alongside a J-beta primer mix, a sample-barcoded 5' primer served in a second PCR lasting about 7 to 11 cycles. Each of the cDNA molecules was tagged by a template-switch adaptor with 12 random nucleotides. From each sample, at least 3 million paired-end reads containing CDR3 were obtained. From the 5' RACE reads, TCRdb called clonotypes with MiXCR, one entry per CDR3 protein. The sample yields more than 1,400,000 distinct CDR3 sequences, approximately 42% seen once. Per the germline V gene, CDR1 is SGHRS and CDR2 is YFSETQ. The CDR3 runs 14 residues. After removal of 0 bases from V and 7 bases from J, the junction contained 4 bases not matched to a gene. This clonotype was recorded many times. The target antigen is unknown.

Sample: blood. The chain has TRBV5-1 and TRBJ1-2, with 9 nucleotides matching TRBD1. The TCR was taken from a woman aged 18-29 years in good health. This chain's CDR3 is CASSLDTGGGGYTF. The CDR3, as DNA: TGCGCCAGCAGCTTGGACACAGGGGGCGGTGGCTACACCTTC.